The 23 T cell receptor beta chains listed next were all sequenced from one sample in a study of identical twins. TCRdb fed the 5' RACE reads into MiXCR, producing one record per CDR3 protein. This table has about 520,000 distinct CDR3 sequences, roughly 21% appearing once. This same sample was also part of a study on T cells expressing NK-cell markers.

Sequences were obtained from CD4+ T cells sorted from blood. The receptor source for this set is a woman under 30 in good health.

This clonotype was seen repeatedly, ten times or more. This rearrangement joins TRBV20-1 to TRBJ2-7; D might be TRBD2 (6 bases). The CDR3 extends over 13 amino acids. Trimming took 5 bases from V and 0 from J, leaving 11 bases between them. Per germline, CDR1 DFQATT and CDR2 SNEGSKA (reference sequence). CDR3 sequence: CSAPLSGSYEQYF. The DNA of the CDR3 is TGCAGTGCTCCCCTTAGCGGCTCCTACGAGCAGTACTTC.

The V and J genes are TRBV11-2 and TRBJ2-1, with 12 bases lining up with TRBD2. Trimming removed 7 bases from V and 8 bases from J; junction bases left unmatched: 9. CDR1 is SGHAT and CDR2 is FQNNGV in the germline V gene. This CDR3 is built from 15 residues. The CDR3 DNA sequence: TGTGCCAGCACCGTTAGACTAGCGGGGGTCTATGAGCAGTTCTTC. Encoded protein: CASTVRLAGVYEQFF.

This clonotype was seen a handful of times. The chain employs TRBV10-3 and TRBJ2-5; 9 bases align to TRBD2. The CDR3 length is 15 residues. In germline, CDR1 is ENHRY, CDR2 SYGVKD. The trim removed 6 bases at V and 2 bases at J, leaving 7 bases unmatched. CDR3 sequence: CAISLLAGSQETQYF. The CDR3 DNA reads as TGTGCCATCAGCCTTCTAGCGGGATCACAAGAGACCCAGTACTTC.

The CDR3: CSAILAGGSGEQYF. DNA of the CDR3: TGCAGTGCTATCCTAGCGGGAGGCTCTGGCGAGCAGTACTTC. This chain joins TRBV20-1 and TRBJ2-7; TRBD2 matches 11 bases. J was trimmed by 6 bases and V by 4 bases; bases with no gene match: 8. Germline V lookup: CDR1 DFQATT, CDR2 SNEGSKA (reference sequence). The CDR3 sequence is 14 residues long.

This chain joins TRBV12-3 or TRBV12-4 and TRBJ1-4; maybe TRBD1 (5 bases). V lost 3 bases to trimming and J lost 10 bases, with 18 bases between them. The CDR3 consists of 15 residues. The CDR3, as DNA: TGTGCCAGCAGTTTTCGTCGGCCCCCCACAGGAAAACTGTTTTTT. Residues: CASSFRRPPTGKLFF.

This clonotype was detected ten times or more. The J gene is TRBJ1-1, the V gene TRBV12-3 or TRBV12-4; the D gene is possibly TRBD1 (5 bases). The CDR3 extends over 13 amino acids. The ends were cut back, 6 bases at V and 1 base at J, with 9 bases in the middle. The CDR3 sequence is CASSLQENTEAFF. CDR3 nucleotides: TGTGCCAGCAGCTTACAGGAGAACACTGAAGCTTTCTTT.

The rearrangement uses TRBV12-3 or TRBV12-4 and TRBJ2-5; D remains unclear. With 6 bases removed from V and 5 bases from J, the gap between germline ends came to 16 bases. This CDR3 is 14 amino acids long. The CDR3 spells CASSVLGAEETQYF. Here the CDR3 DNA reads TGTGCCAGCAGCGTCCTTGGCGCGGAGGAGACCCAGTACTTC.

The chain joins TRBV7-9 to TRBJ2-3; D might be TRBD2 (7 bases). Trimming pared 5 bases from V and 0 bases from J, leaving 12 bases between. Germline CDR1 is SEHNR and CDR2 is FQNEAQ (reference sequence). The CDR3 loop spans 15 amino acids. The CDR3 loop is CASSPTGGSTDTQYF. DNA of the CDR3: TGTGCCAGCAGCCCAACGGGGGGCAGCACAGATACGCAGTATTTT.

A single count supports this clonotype. The gene calls are TRBV2 and TRBJ2-5, with 11 bases lining up with TRBD1. The CDR3 has 16 residues. The junction had 7 bases not matched to a gene; V was cut back by 5 bases and J by 2 bases. The V gene's germline CDR1 is SNHLY and CDR2 FYNNEI. CDR3 coding DNA: TGTGCCAGCAGTAGAAGGGACAGGGGGAATCAAGAGACCCAGTACTTC. It codes for CASSRRDRGNQETQYF.

This clonotype was found a few times. This chain links TRBV7-2 with TRBJ1-6; 7 nucleotides match TRBD1. The CDR3 totals 12 residues. Trimming at V came to 7 bases and at J to 15 bases, leaving 9 bases not matched to a gene. The germline V gene encodes CDR1 SGHTA and CDR2 FQGNSA. CDR3 sequence reads: CASTVDREILHF. The CDR3 region has the DNA TGTGCCAGCACCGTCGACAGGGAGATCCTCCACTTT.

This clonotype occurred many times. This chain uses TRBV6-2 or TRBV6-3 with TRBJ1-1; D is unclear. This CDR3 has 11 amino acids. V lost 2 bases, J lost 6 bases, and 4 bases lay in between. CDR1 is MNHEY and CDR2 is SVGEGT in the germline V gene. CDR3 sequence reads: CASSYGPEAFF. The DNA of the CDR3 is TGTGCCAGCAGTTACGGACCTGAAGCTTTCTTT.

V usage is TRBV11-3 and J usage is TRBJ2-4; TRBD1 matches at 7 bases. Per germline, CDR1 SGHNT and CDR2 YENEEA. Trimming removed 5 bases from V and 4 bases from J; junction bases left unmatched: 8. CDR3 size: 15 residues. Here the CDR3 DNA reads TGTGCCAGCAGCCTAGGGGACAGTTCTAAAAACATTCAGTACTTC. This codes for CASSLGDSSKNIQYF.

This clonotype was found a few times. This chain uses TRBV20-1 with TRBJ2-3; D is perhaps TRBD1 or TRBD2 (6 bases each). Germline V gives CDR1 DFQATT, CDR2 SNEGSKA (reference sequence). The V gene lost 3 bases and the J gene lost 6 bases, with 16 bases spanning the gap. The CDR3 loop spans 14 amino acids. CDR3 nucleotide sequence: TGCAGTGCTAGTAAGGGGGGTTCCTTGGATACGCAGTATTTT. It specifies CSASKGGSLDTQYF.

Comment on this clonotype: Here the CDR3 omits its conserved ending phenylalanine or tryptophan, so a read error is the likely source. J is TRBJ2-5 and V is TRBV12-3 or TRBV12-4; perhaps TRBD2 as D (5 bases). The CDR3 is 14 residues long. V gave up 4 bases and J gave up 2 bases, with 11 bases separating them. The CDR3 bases are TGTGCCAGCAGTTCCCGAGCGGAGCAAGAGACCCAGTACCTC. Translating it yields CASSSRAEQETQYL.

This clonotype was seen only a few times. This rearrangement joins TRBV11-1 to TRBJ2-1; 11 positions agree with TRBD2. V lost 8 bases, J lost 4 bases, and 4 bases stayed unmatched. Germline V gene lookup returns CDR1 SGHAT and CDR2 FQDESV (reference sequence). The length of the CDR3 is 14 residues. The CDR3 DNA reads TGTGCCAGCGCGCTAGCGGGGGGATACAATGAGCAGTTCTTC. It yields the protein CASALAGGYNEQFF.

The J gene is TRBJ2-3, the V gene TRBV12-3 or TRBV12-4; 9 bases are a match to TRBD2. The CDR3 consists of 15 residues. The junction had 3 bases not matched to a gene; V was cut back by 3 bases and J by 2 bases. The CDR3 DNA is TGTGCCAGCAGTTTCGGCGGGAGGGCCACAGATACGCAGTATTTT. Its translation is CASSFGGRATDTQYF.

The chain uses TRBV20-1 and TRBJ2-4, with 9 bases lining up with TRBD2. The CDR3 totals 18 residues. Germline trimming cut 5 bases from V and 2 bases from J; bases unmatched to any gene: 16. Germline V gene data show CDR1 as DFQATT and CDR2 as SNEGSKA (reference sequence). The CDR3, as DNA: TGCAGTGCTCCCGCTAGCGGGGCCTACCCTTCACCCAAAAACATTCAGTACTTC. Translated, it gives CSAPASGAYPSPKNIQYF.

This rearrangement joins TRBV2 to TRBJ2-3; D not certain. The germline V gene has CDR1 SNHLY and CDR2 FYNNEI. Trimming removed 8 bases at V and 8 bases at J, with 11 bases between. The CDR3 runs 11 residues. In DNA form, the CDR3 reads TGTGCCAGCCACCCCGGTGGTACGCAGTATTTT. This codes for CASHPGGTQYF.

The gene calls are TRBV5-1 and TRBJ1-2; 9 bases align to TRBD1. This CDR3 is built from 11 residues. The trim removed 5 bases at V and 7 bases at J, leaving 0 bases unmatched. Germline V lookup: CDR1 SGHRS, CDR2 YFSETQ. The CDR3, as DNA: TGCGCCAGCAGGGACAGGGGTGGCTACACCTTC. Protein: CASRDRGGYTF.

The chain is built from TRBV11-2 and TRBJ2-2, with D tentatively TRBD2 (5 bases). The CDR3 has 16 amino acids. V dropped 1 base and J dropped 6 bases, with 15 bases sitting between them. Germline V lookup: CDR1 SGHAT, CDR2 FQNNGV. CDR3 DNA sequence: TGTGCCAGCAGCTTAGTAGCGTTGGCTTCTGCCGGGGAGCTGTTTTTT. Its translation is CASSLVALASAGELFF.

This clonotype has just a few counts. The chain couples TRBV7-2 to TRBJ2-7; D is unclear. This CDR3 comprises 12 residues. The V and J ends lost 5 bases and 4 bases respectively, with 9 bases between them. CDR1 SGHTA and CDR2 FQGNSA come from the germline V gene. The CDR3 DNA is TGTGCCAGCAGCCTACTTCGTTACGAGCAGTACTTC. This encodes CASSLLRYEQYF.

The V gene is TRBV10-3, the J gene TRBJ2-7; D unresolved. The CDR3 extends over 13 amino acids. With 11 bases removed from V and 6 bases from J, the gap between germline ends came to 20 bases. Germline CDR1 and CDR2: ENHRY and SYGVKD. CDR3 coding DNA: TGTGCCTCTCGGCCAAGACAATTCCCCGAGCAGTACTTC. As protein: CASRPRQFPEQYF.

The rearrangement links TRBV7-9 to TRBJ1-4; tentatively, D is TRBD1 (6 bases). Germline V lookup: CDR1 SEHNR, CDR2 FQNEAQ (reference sequence). The CDR3 has 16 amino acids. Trimming removed 2 bases from V and 8 bases from J, with 18 bases in between. CDR3 nucleotide sequence: TGTGCCAGCAGCTTAAGTTCATGGGGGCTATACGAAAAACTGTTTTTT. It encodes CASSLSSWGLYEKLFF.